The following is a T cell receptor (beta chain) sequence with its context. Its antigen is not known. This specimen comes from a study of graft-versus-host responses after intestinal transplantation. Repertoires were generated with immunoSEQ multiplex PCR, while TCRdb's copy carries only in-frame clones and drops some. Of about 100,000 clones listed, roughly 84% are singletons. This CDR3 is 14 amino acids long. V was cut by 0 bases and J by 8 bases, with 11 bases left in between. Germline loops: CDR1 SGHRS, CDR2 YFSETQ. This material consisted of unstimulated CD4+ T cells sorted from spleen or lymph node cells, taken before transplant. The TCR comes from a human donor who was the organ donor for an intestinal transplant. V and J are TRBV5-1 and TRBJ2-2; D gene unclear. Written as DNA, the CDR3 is TGCGCCAGCAGCTTGGACCTAATGGCGGGGGAGCTGTTTTTT. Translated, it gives CASSLDLMAGELFF.